The clone carrying this T cell receptor beta chain was counted at least ten times. Its antigen is not known. This sample is drawn from a study of T cells in Graves' hyperthyroidism and ophthalmopathy. Findings and limits, study-wide: Appearing also in blood were most of the thyroid clonotypes expanded above 0.001. Model-based prediction identified ophthalmopathy a median 6.5 months prior to its onset.

Newly diagnosed patients aged 18 to 65 had hyperthyroidism of under 2 months' duration. Patients having uncontrolled infection, another autoimmune disease, pregnancy or lactation were not included. Germline loops: CDR1 SGHTA, CDR2 FQGNSA. The ends were cut back, 3 bases at V and 6 bases at J, with 15 bases in the middle. CDR3 length equals 15 residues. It was RNA transcripts that yielded the amplified TCR beta CDR3 regions. A set of HTBI primers served as the primers for a first-round RT-PCR of the TCR CDR3. TCRdb redid the calling of the multiplex PCR reads with MiXCR, one entry per CDR3 protein. The data show fewer than 350,000 distinct CDR3 sequences, about 14% seen once.

Sample: blood. This sequence was found in a woman aged 25 to 39 with Graves' hyperthyroidism that later progressed to Graves' ophthalmopathy. This chain links TRBV7-2 with TRBJ1-5; a possible D gene is TRBD1 (6 bases). The DNA of the CDR3 is TGTGCCAGCAGCTTCCAGGACAGAGACGGTCAGCCCCAGCATTTT. Amino acid sequence: CASSFQDRDGQPQHF.